This T cell receptor beta chain was identified in a study of cytomegalovirus exposure and HLA in healthy donors. Broader study findings: There were some V segments, including TRBV6-2 and TRBV6-3, excluded as indistinguishable.

Concerning this clone itself: Its target is not known.

Germline V CDR1 and CDR2: MGHRA, YSYEKL. V dropped 2 bases and J dropped 5; count of bases not matched to a gene: 8. This CDR3 comprises 16 residues. PCR primers comprised 60 Vbeta and 13 Jbeta primers. The assay was immunoSEQ multiplex PCR, and TCRdb's table has in-frame clones only and misses some. In the table there are 100,000 to 150,000 clones, around 80% of which are singletons. The chain has TRBV4-1 and TRBJ2-2; TRBD2 aligns across 7 bases. The sequencing sample was made of PBMCs. The TCR was taken from a man aged 50-60 years in good health and CMV-seronegative. The CDR3 region is CASSQPPAGDTGELFF. The CDR3, as DNA: TGCGCCAGCAGCCAACCCCCCGCGGGAGATACCGGGGAGCTGTTTTTT.